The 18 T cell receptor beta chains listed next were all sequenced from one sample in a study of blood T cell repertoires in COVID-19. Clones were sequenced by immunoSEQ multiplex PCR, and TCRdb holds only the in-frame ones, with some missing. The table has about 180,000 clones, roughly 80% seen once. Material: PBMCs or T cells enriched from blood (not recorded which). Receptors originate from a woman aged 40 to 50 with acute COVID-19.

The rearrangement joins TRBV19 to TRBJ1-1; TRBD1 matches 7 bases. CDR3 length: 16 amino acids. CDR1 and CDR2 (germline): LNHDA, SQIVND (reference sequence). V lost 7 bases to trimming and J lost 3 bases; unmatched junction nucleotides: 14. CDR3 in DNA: TGTGCCAGTAATAAGGGGGCGCGTGGCCCCGACACTGAAGCTTTCTTT. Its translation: CASNKGARGPDTEAFF.

CDR3 nucleotides: TGTGCAAGTCGCTTAACCGGGAGGGAGCAGTACGTC. Translation: CASRLTGREQYV. This chain connects TRBV12-2 to TRBJ2-7; TRBD2 was called by the table and not checked on the DNA. TRBV12-2 is noted as a pseudogene. CDR3 size: 12 residues.

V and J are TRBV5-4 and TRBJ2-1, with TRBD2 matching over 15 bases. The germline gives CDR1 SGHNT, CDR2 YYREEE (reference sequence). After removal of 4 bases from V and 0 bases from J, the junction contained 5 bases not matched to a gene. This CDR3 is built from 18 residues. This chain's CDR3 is CASSPGTSGRFSYNEQFF. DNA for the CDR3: TGTGCCAGCAGCCCAGGGACTAGCGGGAGGTTCTCCTACAATGAGCAGTTCTTC.

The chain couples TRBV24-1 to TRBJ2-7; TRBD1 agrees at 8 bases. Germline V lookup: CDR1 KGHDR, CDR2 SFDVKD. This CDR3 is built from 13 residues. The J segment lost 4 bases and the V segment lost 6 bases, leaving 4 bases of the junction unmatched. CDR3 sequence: CATSSQGVYEQYF. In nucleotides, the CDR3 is TGTGCCACCAGTTCACAGGGGGTGTACGAGCAGTACTTC.

The CDR3 DNA reads as TGTGCCAGCAGTGAACCAGGGCGGGACAGATCCTATGGCTACACCTTC. Encoded protein: CASSEPGRDRSYGYTF. This sequence joins TRBV6-1 and TRBJ1-2; 7 bases are a match to TRBD1. Germline V lookup: CDR1 MNHNS, CDR2 SASEGT. The CDR3 runs to 16 residues. The ends lost 2 bases at V and 4 bases at J; junction bases unmatched: 10.

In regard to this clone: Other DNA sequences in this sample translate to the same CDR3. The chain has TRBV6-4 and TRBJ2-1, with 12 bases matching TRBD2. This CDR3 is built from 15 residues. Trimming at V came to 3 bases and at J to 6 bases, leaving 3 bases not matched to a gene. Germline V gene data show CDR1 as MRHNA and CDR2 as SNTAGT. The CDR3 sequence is CASSDSTSGSNEQFF. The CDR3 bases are TGTGCCAGCAGTGATTCGACTAGCGGGAGCAATGAGCAGTTCTTC.

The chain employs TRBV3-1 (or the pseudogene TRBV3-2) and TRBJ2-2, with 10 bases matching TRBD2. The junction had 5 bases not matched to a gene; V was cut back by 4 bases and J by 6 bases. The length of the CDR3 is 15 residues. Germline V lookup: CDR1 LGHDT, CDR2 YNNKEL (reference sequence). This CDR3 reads CASSPSGSLSGELFF. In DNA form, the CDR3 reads TGTGCCAGCAGCCCTAGCGGGAGTTTGTCCGGGGAGCTGTTTTTT.

This CDR3 is CASSAFSGSYNEQFF. The CDR3 DNA reads as TGTGCCAGCAGCGCCTTTAGCGGCTCCTACAATGAGCAGTTCTTC. This chain links TRBV9 with TRBJ2-1, with a weak D call TRBD2 (6 bases). Germline V gene sequence: CDR1 SGDLS, CDR2 YYNGEE. This CDR3 comprises 15 residues. V lost 3 bases and J 0 bases, leaving 10 bases between the germline ends.

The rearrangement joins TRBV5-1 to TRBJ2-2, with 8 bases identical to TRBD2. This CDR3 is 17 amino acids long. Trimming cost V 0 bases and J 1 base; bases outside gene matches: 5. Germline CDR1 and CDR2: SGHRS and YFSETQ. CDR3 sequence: CASSLESSGWNTGELFF. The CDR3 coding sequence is TGCGCCAGCAGCTTGGAGTCTAGCGGGTGGAACACCGGGGAGCTGTTTTTT.

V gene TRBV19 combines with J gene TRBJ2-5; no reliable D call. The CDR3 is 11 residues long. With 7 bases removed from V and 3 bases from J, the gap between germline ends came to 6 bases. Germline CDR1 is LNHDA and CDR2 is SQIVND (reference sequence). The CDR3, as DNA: TGTGCCAGTACCTCAGAAGAGACCCAGTACTTC. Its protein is CASTSEETQYF.

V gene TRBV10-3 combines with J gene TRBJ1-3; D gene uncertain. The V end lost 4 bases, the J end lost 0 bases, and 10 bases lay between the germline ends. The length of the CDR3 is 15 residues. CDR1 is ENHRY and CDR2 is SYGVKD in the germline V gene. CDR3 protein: CAISATGSSGNTIYF. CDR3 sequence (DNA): TGTGCCATCAGTGCGACTGGGAGCTCTGGAAACACCATATATTTT.

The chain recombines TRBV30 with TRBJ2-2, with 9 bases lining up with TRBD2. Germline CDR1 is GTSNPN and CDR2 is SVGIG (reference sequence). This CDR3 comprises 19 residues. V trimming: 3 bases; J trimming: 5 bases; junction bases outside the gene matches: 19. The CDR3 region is CAWRGFSGSKGGWTGELFF. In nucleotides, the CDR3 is TGTGCCTGGAGAGGTTTTAGCGGGAGTAAAGGGGGATGGACCGGGGAGCTGTTTTTT.

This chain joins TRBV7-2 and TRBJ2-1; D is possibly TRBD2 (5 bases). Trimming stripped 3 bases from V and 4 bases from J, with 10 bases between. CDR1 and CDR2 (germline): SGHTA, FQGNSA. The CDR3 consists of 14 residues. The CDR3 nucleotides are TGTGCCAGCAGCTTCTCTAGCAGGTACAATGAGCAGTTCTTC. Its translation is CASSFSSRYNEQFF.

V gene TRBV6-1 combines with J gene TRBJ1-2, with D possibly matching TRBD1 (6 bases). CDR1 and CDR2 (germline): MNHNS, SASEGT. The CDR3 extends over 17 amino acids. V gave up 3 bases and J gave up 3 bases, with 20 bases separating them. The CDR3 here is CASSEGAQGSYYYGYTF. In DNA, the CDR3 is TGTGCCAGCAGTGAGGGGGCGCAGGGCTCTTATTACTATGGCTACACCTTC.

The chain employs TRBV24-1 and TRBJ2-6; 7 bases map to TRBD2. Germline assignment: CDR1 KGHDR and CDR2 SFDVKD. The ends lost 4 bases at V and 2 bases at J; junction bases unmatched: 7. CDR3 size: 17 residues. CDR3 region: CATSDPLGGAGANVLTF. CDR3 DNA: TGTGCCACCAGTGACCCCTTGGGGGGGGCTGGGGCCAACGTCCTGACTTTC.

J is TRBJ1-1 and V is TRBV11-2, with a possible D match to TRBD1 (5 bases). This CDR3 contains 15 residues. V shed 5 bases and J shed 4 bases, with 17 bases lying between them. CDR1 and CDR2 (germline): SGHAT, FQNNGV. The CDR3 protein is CASSEGADGGTEAFF. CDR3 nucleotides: TGTGCCAGCAGCGAAGGGGCAGACGGGGGCACTGAAGCTTTCTTT.

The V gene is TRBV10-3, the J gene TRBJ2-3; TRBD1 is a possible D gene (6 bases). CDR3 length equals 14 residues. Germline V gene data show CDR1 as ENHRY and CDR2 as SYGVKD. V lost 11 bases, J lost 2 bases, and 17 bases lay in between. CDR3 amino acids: CAAAMDRLTDTQYF. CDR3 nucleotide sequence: TGTGCCGCTGCAATGGACAGACTCACAGATACGCAGTATTTT.

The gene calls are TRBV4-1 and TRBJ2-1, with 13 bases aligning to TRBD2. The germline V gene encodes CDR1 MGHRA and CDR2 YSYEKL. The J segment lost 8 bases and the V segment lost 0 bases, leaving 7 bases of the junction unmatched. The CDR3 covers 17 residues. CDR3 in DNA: TGCGCCAGCAGCCAAGAGTCAGCACTAGCGGGAGGGGATGAGCAGTTCTTC. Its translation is CASSQESALAGGDEQFF.